The entry below gives a single T cell receptor (beta chain) sequence along with its context. Its antigen is still unknown. Germline V gene sequence: CDR1 PRHDT, CDR2 FYEKMQ (reference sequence). The ends were cut back, 0 bases at V and 5 bases at J, with 10 bases in the middle. The CDR3 loop spans 14 amino acids. This record belongs to a study of cytotoxic CD8 clonotypes in ibrutinib-treated CLL. Study-level background: There were, on average, 255,043 productive templates and 85,000 to 95,000 productive rearrangements per sample.

The authors obtained roughly 2 micrograms of genomic DNA from cryopreserved PBMCs for TCR beta libraries. Assay: immunoSEQ multiplex PCR; the TCRdb copy retains only in-frame clones and omits some. The sample lists more than 200,000 clones; roughly 70% were seen once. The study, taken as a whole, reports: Clonality was higher at ibrutinib response and returned toward baseline at progression. Baseline clonality was higher than in age-matched healthy donors and moved in step with circulating CD8+ T-cell counts.

V gene TRBV13 combines with J gene TRBJ2-5; D gene unclear. Sequences were derived from PBMCs, sampled after 24 months of ibrutinib treatment. This receptor was obtained from a human donor with chronic lymphocytic leukemia. CDR3 sequence: CASSLGFSRETQYF. CDR3 sequence (DNA): TGTGCCAGCAGCTTAGGTTTTAGTCGGGAGACCCAGTACTTC.